These 32 T cell receptor beta chains came from one sample sequenced in a study of T cells in Graves' hyperthyroidism and ophthalmopathy. RNA transcripts served as the template for amplifying TCR beta CDR3 regions. First-round RT-PCR targeting the TCR CDR3 was performed with the HTBI primer set. MiXCR was run by TCRdb on the multiplex PCR reads, yielding one entry per CDR3 protein. The profile shows around 280,000 distinct CDR3 sequences, roughly an eighth of them singletons. The material sequenced was blood. These TCRs come from a woman aged 40 to 50 with Graves' hyperthyroidism.

Ten or more counts support this clonotype. The V call is TRBV29-1, the J call TRBJ2-7; no clear D gene. Germline CDR1 is SQVTM and CDR2 is ANQGSEA. The CDR3 contains 11 residues. The CDR3 loop is CSIMTAYEQYF. The DNA for the CDR3 is TGCAGTATAATGACTGCCTACGAGCAGTACTTC.

This clonotype was counted only a few times. The J gene is TRBJ2-3, the V gene TRBV28; no clear D gene. The CDR3 is made up of 14 amino acids. Germline CDR1 reads MDHEN; CDR2 reads SYDVKM. V shed 4 bases and J shed 0 bases, with 8 bases lying between them. CDR3 sequence reads: CASSYSTSTDTQYF. CDR3 DNA sequence: TGTGCCAGCAGTTACTCTACTAGCACAGATACGCAGTATTTT.

This clonotype appeared many times. The chain is built from TRBV28 and TRBJ1-5; 7 positions agree with TRBD1. The CDR3 covers 16 residues. After removal of 6 bases from V and 2 bases from J, the junction contained 10 bases not matched to a gene. Germline CDR1 and CDR2: MDHEN and SYDVKM. The CDR3 nucleotides read TGTGCCAGCAGCCCGACAGGGTGGAATGGCAATCAGCCCCAGCATTTT. Translation gives CASSPTGWNGNQPQHF.

This clonotype was observed a handful of times. The rearrangement uses TRBV29-1 and TRBJ1-1, with a weak D call TRBD1 (6 bases). Germline V gene data show CDR1 as SQVTM and CDR2 as ANQGSEA. The CDR3 runs 14 residues. Trimming stripped 7 bases from V and 2 bases from J, with 17 bases between. In DNA, the CDR3 is TGCAGCGGACGGGCCGGGGGCTCCAACACTGAAGCTTTCTTT. This codes for CSGRAGGSNTEAFF.

This clonotype was observed at least ten times. The chain couples TRBV7-2 to TRBJ1-2, with D maybe TRBD1 (5 bases). From germline, CDR1 is SGHTA and CDR2 FQGNSA. The V and J ends lost 0 bases and 3 bases respectively, with 11 bases between them. This CDR3 region has 15 residues. The CDR3 is CASSLARGADYGYTF. The CDR3 region has the DNA TGTGCCAGCAGCTTAGCGCGAGGGGCTGACTATGGCTACACCTTC.

For this clonotype: It may be a read error: a sequence one base away is much more abundant. The chain couples TRBV29-1 to TRBJ1-4; D call uncertain. The length of the CDR3 is 14 residues. Germline V gene lookup returns CDR1 SQVTM and CDR2 ANQGSEA. This CDR3 is CSIEVSGTNEKLFF. The CDR3, as DNA: TGCAGCATTGAAGTATCTGGAACTAATGAAAAACTGTTTTTT.

This clonotype has at least ten counts. V gene TRBV27 combines with J gene TRBJ1-4; D unresolved. Trimming shortened V by 6 bases and J by 3 bases, and 8 bases separated the two germline ends. This CDR3 has 13 residues. Germline CDR1 and CDR2: MNHEY and SMNVEV (reference sequence). CDR3 nucleotide sequence: TGTGCCAGCAGCCCCCTTTCTAATGAAAAACTGTTTTTT. Amino acids: CASSPLSNEKLFF.

At least ten counts were recorded for this clonotype. The V and J genes are TRBV20-1 and TRBJ2-7; D is perhaps TRBD1 or TRBD2 (6 bases each). V lost 5 bases and J 2 bases, leaving 25 bases between the germline ends. CDR3 length: 17 residues. The V gene's germline CDR1 is DFQATT and CDR2 SNEGSKA (reference sequence). CDR3 residues: CSAGPSMGAGRPYEQYF. CDR3 bases: TGCAGTGCTGGACCTAGCATGGGGGCAGGGAGGCCCTACGAGCAGTACTTC.

This clonotype was recorded a few times. This may arise from a read error, as a much more abundant clone is one base away. The V and J genes are TRBV28 and TRBJ1-5; weak D call: TRBD1 (6 bases). Germline V CDR1 and CDR2: MDHEN, SYDVKM. This CDR3 spans 15 amino acids. The CDR3 region is CASSPADRTNQPRHF. CDR3 sequence (DNA): TGTGCCAGCAGTCCCGCAGACAGGACCAATCAGCCCCGGCATTTT.

In its sample, this clonotype was seen many times. This chain connects TRBV5-1 to TRBJ1-1; D gene unclear. The CDR3 contains 16 residues. CDR1 SGHRS and CDR2 YFSETQ come from the germline V gene. V lost 3 bases and J lost 0, with 15 bases in between. This CDR3 is CASSWPWAGVNTEAFF. CDR3 bases: TGCGCCAGCAGCTGGCCCTGGGCCGGGGTGAACACTGAAGCTTTCTTT.

This clonotype has ten or more counts. This sequence joins TRBV6-1 and TRBJ2-7, with 8 bases that match TRBD2. The CDR3 sequence is 14 residues long. V lost 4 bases and J lost 5; bases outside the gene matches: 7. The germline gives CDR1 MNHNS, CDR2 SASEGT. CDR3 bases: TGTGCCAGCAGTGTCCCGGGAGGGCAGGACGAGCAGTACTTC. Translation gives CASSVPGGQDEQYF.

As concerns this clonotype: This may be a read error, as it is one base from a much larger clone. This chain joins TRBV5-5 and TRBJ2-3; no reliable D call. CDR3 length: 14 residues. CDR1 and CDR2 from the germline V gene are SGHKS and YYEKEE (reference sequence). The CDR3 reads CAGSVNPSTDTQYF. The CDR3 coding sequence is TGTGCCGGCAGCGTTAACCCTTCCACAGATACGCAGTATTTT. Full variable domain (outside the CDR3, taken from reference TRBV5-5 and TRBJ2-3): DAGVTQSPTHLIKTRGQQVTLRCSPISGHKSVSWYQQVLGQGPQFIFQYYEKEERGRGNFPDRFSARQFPNYSSELNVNALLLGDSALYLCAGSVNPSTDTQYFGPGTRLTVL.

The chain carries TRBV6-1 and TRBJ2-7, with D uncertain. Trimming removed 0 bases at V and 1 base at J, with 7 bases between. The CDR3 has 14 amino acids. From germline, CDR1 is MNHNS and CDR2 SASEGT. Written as DNA, the CDR3 is TGTGCCAGCAGTGAAGCGCTAACTTCCTACGAGCAGTACTTC. Translating it yields CASSEALTSYEQYF.

In its sample, this clonotype was seen many times. The rearrangement links TRBV11-2 to TRBJ2-3; the D is unclear. Germline CDR1 SGHAT, CDR2 FQNNGV. Trimming took off 2 bases at V and 3 bases at J, with 9 bases between the two ends. CDR3 size: 14 residues. The CDR3, as DNA: TGTGCCAGCAGCTTATCTACGTTTACAGATACGCAGTATTTT. Residues: CASSLSTFTDTQYF.

This clonotype was seen ten or more times. The chain links TRBV11-1 to TRBJ2-2; tentatively, D is TRBD2 (5 bases). V was clipped by 5 bases and J by 8 bases, with 9 bases between them. CDR1 and CDR2 (germline): SGHAT, FQDESV (reference sequence). This CDR3 has 12 residues. CDR3 coding DNA: TGTGCCAGCAGCCCCCCGGGAGGGGAGCTGTTTTTT. Translation: CASSPPGGELFF.

Many counts were recorded for this clonotype. CDR3 region: CASSVAGTSFYEQYF. In DNA form, the CDR3 reads TGCGCCAGCAGCGTTGCCGGGACTAGCTTCTACGAGCAGTACTTC. This rearrangement joins TRBV5-1 to TRBJ2-7, with 9 bases aligning to TRBD2. This CDR3 spans 15 amino acids. Germline V CDR1 and CDR2: SGHRS, YFSETQ. J was trimmed by 3 bases and V by 4 bases; bases with no gene match: 8.

This clonotype has at least ten counts. This chain uses TRBV12-3 or TRBV12-4 with TRBJ2-2; D is unclear. This CDR3 region has 12 residues. V dropped 7 bases and J dropped 1 base, with 4 bases sitting between them. CDR3 in amino acids: CASNRNTGELFF. DNA of the CDR3: TGTGCCAGCAACAGGAACACCGGGGAGCTGTTTTTT.

Many counts were recorded for this clonotype. The chain joins TRBV7-9 to TRBJ2-7; D could derive from TRBD1 or TRBD2 (5 bases each). This CDR3 spans 13 amino acids. Trimming cost V 5 bases and J 8 bases, with 16 bases left between them. In germline, CDR1 is SEHNR, CDR2 FQNEAQ (reference sequence). CDR3 loop: CASSARRDVKQYF. The CDR3 DNA sequence: TGTGCCAGCAGCGCCCGCCGGGACGTAAAGCAGTACTTC.

This clonotype has a count of ten or more. The chain is built from TRBV12-3 or TRBV12-4 and TRBJ1-2; 8 bases align to TRBD1. The length of the CDR3 is 15 residues. With 6 bases clipped from V and 1 base from J, the junction kept 7 bases outside the gene matches. CDR3 sequence: CASRNSGGGNYGYTF. DNA for the CDR3: TGTGCCAGCAGAAATTCAGGGGGCGGTAACTATGGCTACACCTTC.

This clonotype showed up just a few times. CDR3 amino acids: CASRPTNEGGTTGELFF. The CDR3 nucleotides are TGTGCCAGCAGACCTACCAACGAGGGAGGGACCACCGGGGAGCTGTTTTTT. The rearrangement links TRBV3-1 to TRBJ2-2; 7 nucleotides align to TRBD2. The trim removed 6 bases at V and 4 bases at J, leaving 14 bases unmatched. The CDR3 spans 17 residues. Germline V gives CDR1 LGHDT, CDR2 YNNKEL (reference sequence).

This clonotype showed up many times. V usage is TRBV20-1 and J usage is TRBJ2-7, with D unclear. There are 13 residues in the CDR3. Looked up from germline, CDR1 is DFQATT and CDR2 is SNEGSKA (reference sequence). Trimming removed 1 base from V and 3 bases from J, with 10 bases in between. Here the CDR3 reads CSARGSGSYEQYF. CDR3 sequence (DNA): TGCAGTGCTAGAGGATCAGGTAGCTACGAGCAGTACTTC.

This clonotype occurred a few times. This may be a read error, as it is one base from a much larger clone. The rearrangement links TRBV20-1 to TRBJ1-1; D is unclear. The CDR3 is made up of 11 amino acids. CDR1 is DFQATT and CDR2 is SNEGSKA in the germline V gene (reference sequence). The germline V and J ends were trimmed by 8 bases and 7 bases, with 14 bases remaining between them. CDR3 nucleotides: TGCAGTACCGACAACAGATTTGAAGCTTTCTTT. This encodes CSTDNRFEAFF.

There are many counts of this clonotype. The V gene is TRBV6-1, the J gene TRBJ1-5, with 7 bases matching TRBD1. CDR1 MNHNS and CDR2 SASEGT come from the germline V gene. V was pared by 6 bases and J by 8 bases, with 4 bases of the junction left unmatched. The CDR3 runs to 12 residues. The chain's CDR3 is CASSRGTEPQHF. The CDR3 DNA is TGTGCCAGCAGCCGCGGGACAGAGCCCCAGCATTTT.

This clonotype was seen many times. The J gene is TRBJ1-1, the V gene TRBV24-1; 9 bases agree with TRBD1. The V gene end was trimmed by 3 bases and the J gene end by 5 bases; junction bases not matched to a gene: 6. CDR1 and CDR2 (germline): KGHDR, SFDVKD. CDR3 size: 15 residues. The CDR3 DNA reads as TGTGCCACCAGTGATCCGACAGGGGGTCGGACTGAAGCTTTCTTT. This sequence encodes CATSDPTGGRTEAFF.

The V call is TRBV19, the J call TRBJ2-1, with 7 bases that match TRBD2. The trim removed 4 bases at V and 4 bases at J, leaving 4 bases unmatched. CDR1 and CDR2 from the germline V gene are LNHDA and SQIVND (reference sequence). The length of the CDR3 is 14 residues. The DNA for the CDR3 is TGTGCCAGTAGTACGCCGGGACTATACAATGAGCAGTTCTTC. Its translation: CASSTPGLYNEQFF.

This clonotype has more than one count but fewer than ten. The chain employs TRBV12-3 or TRBV12-4 and TRBJ2-5, with 9 nucleotides matching TRBD1. V was clipped by 3 bases and J by 3 bases; unmatched bases: 8. The CDR3 has 16 residues. The CDR3 coding sequence is TGTGCCAGCAGTTTCAACAGGGGGCCCCAAGAAGAGACCCAGTACTTC. It encodes CASSFNRGPQEETQYF.

This clonotype showed up just a few times. The rearrangement joins TRBV5-1 to TRBJ2-5; 7 bases are a match to TRBD1. There are 15 residues in the CDR3. Germline lookup yields CDR1 SGHRS and CDR2 YFSETQ. V was clipped by 1 base and J by 1 base; unmatched bases: 4. This CDR3 reads CASSLLGQSQETQYF. The CDR3 nucleotides are TGCGCCAGCAGCTTGTTGGGACAGTCCCAAGAGACCCAGTACTTC.

The chain joins TRBV6-1 to TRBJ2-7; D is perhaps TRBD2 (6 bases). V lost 7 bases and J 2 bases, leaving 15 bases between the germline ends. The CDR3 is made up of 14 amino acids. Germline V lookup: CDR1 MNHNS, CDR2 SASEGT. The CDR3 DNA sequence: TGTGCCAGCACCAAAGCGGGTGCCGCCTACGAGCAGTACTTC. Amino acids: CASTKAGAAYEQYF.

This clonotype was recorded a few times. The rearrangement joins TRBV18 to TRBJ2-3, with D uncertain. V lost 3 bases, J lost 4 bases, and 11 bases lay in between. Germline V lookup: CDR1 KGHSH, CDR2 LQKENI. This CDR3 region has 14 residues. CDR3 DNA sequence: TGTGCCAGCTCACCCGACTTTGTATCAGATACGCAGTATTTT. The encoded protein is CASSPDFVSDTQYF.

This clonotype was observed a few times. One end of the junction is discordant with germline, which a read error may explain. The CDR3 reads CASAPNTEALF. The CDR3 DNA sequence: TGTGCTAGTGCCCCTAACACTGAAGCTCTCTTT. The chain couples TRBV12-5 to TRBJ1-1; D gene ambiguous. The CDR3 covers 11 residues. Germline CDR1 reads LGHNT; CDR2 reads FRNRAP.

This clonotype was detected many times. The J gene is TRBJ1-1, the V gene TRBV5-8; D gene uncertain. From germline, CDR1 is SGHTS and CDR2 YDEGEE. The CDR3 is made up of 15 amino acids. V shed 0 bases and J shed 3 bases, with 12 bases lying between them. CDR3 residues: CASSLVGLRYTEAFF. The CDR3 DNA sequence: TGTGCCAGCAGCTTGGTTGGGCTTAGGTACACTGAAGCTTTCTTT.

This clonotype has more than one count but fewer than ten. The chain uses TRBV14 and TRBJ2-7; TRBD2 agrees at 11 bases. This CDR3 comprises 15 residues. The germline V gene has CDR1 SGHDN and CDR2 FVKESK. J lost 3 bases, V lost 4 bases, and 5 bases had no gene match. CDR3 sequence: CASSRGLAELYEQYF. The CDR3 DNA sequence: TGTGCCAGCAGCCGGGGACTAGCGGAGCTCTACGAGCAGTACTTC.